This T cell receptor (beta chain) came from a study of long-term antiretroviral therapy in people with HIV. Amounts of roughly 0.85-10 million cryopreserved PBMC were held in the samples before DNA extraction. Turning to this clone: Antigen: not known.

The run of the v3.0 immunoSEQ assay was at survey level. The protocol was immunoSEQ multiplex PCR, while the TCRdb copy is restricted to in-frame clones and leaves out a portion. The repertoire consists of 30,000 to 35,000 clones, with 60% to 75% occurring once and the leading ten covering about 3.5%. V was pared by 7 bases and J by 4 bases, with 3 bases of the junction left unmatched. This CDR3 comprises 12 residues. Germline CDR1 is SQVTM and CDR2 is ANQGSEA. Study-level results: Compared with controls, HIV repertoires showed narrower CDR3 length ranges. Samples were collected from the mid-2000s to the late 2010s under possibly less effective ART regimens.

The material was unsorted PBMCs, obtained 3 years after starting antiretroviral therapy. The clonotype comes from a middle-aged man with HIV. This chain connects TRBV29-1 to TRBJ1-1, with 10 nucleotides matching TRBD1. CDR3 sequence (DNA): TGCAGCGGTGACAGGGGGCCCACTGAAGCTTTCTTT. It translates to CSGDRGPTEAFF.